A selection of T cell receptor beta chains follows, all from one sample in a study of CD8 T cells in ankylosing spondylitis. Using its own MiXCR run on the 5' RACE reads, TCRdb lists one record per CDR3 protein. The repertoire holds a few hundred thousand distinct CDR3 sequences, with over 15% as singletons. The sequencing input was blood, either unsorted or a sorted T cell fraction (not recorded which). Receptors were obtained from a male donor with ankylosing spondylitis or in good health (not recorded which). CDR3s include the opening cysteine and the closing phenylalanine or tryptophan. The order of the fields is clone size, V gene, CDR3 protein. Clone sizes are given selectively: once, few, many, or a class where the clone is expanded.

clone size: many; V gene: TRBV13; CDR3 protein: CASSQSPGLAITDTQYF
clone size: few; V gene: TRBV6-5; CDR3 protein: CASSYSTGTGWKTQYF
clone size: .; V gene: TRBV11-2; CDR3 protein: CASSLGPAGGPEYNEQFF
clone size: .; V gene: TRBV29-1; CDR3 protein: CSAYGGYEQYF
clone size: .; V gene: TRBV4-1; CDR3 protein: CASSQETRTGEPQHF
clone size: .; V gene: TRBV20-1; CDR3 protein: CSASTLWGLAAQETQYF
clone size: .; V gene: TRBV25-1; CDR3 protein: CASSEGFTDTQYF
clone size: few; V gene: TRBV28; CDR3 protein: CASNGPSGSYEQYF
clone size: .; V gene: TRBV6-1; CDR3 protein: CASSGLASPYEQYF
clone size: few; V gene: TRBV4-3; CDR3 protein: CASSQGLALNTGELFF
clone size: .; V gene: TRBV29-1; CDR3 protein: CSAAESINTQYF
clone size: few; V gene: TRBV12-3/TRBV12-4; CDR3 protein: CASSLGTGLNEQFF
clone size: few; V gene: TRBV4-2; CDR3 protein: CASSQEGQDTDTQYF
clone size: few; V gene: TRBV27; CDR3 protein: CASSDISGANNEQFF
clone size: few; V gene: TRBV29-1; CDR3 protein: CSVEEGSGELFF
clone size: few; V gene: TRBV20-1; CDR3 protein: CSAIVNEQYF
clone size: .; V gene: TRBV20-1; CDR3 protein: CSAPRTVDTEAFF
clone size: few; V gene: TRBV7-6; CDR3 protein: CASSPTDRVRYEQYF
clone size: few; V gene: TRBV12-3/TRBV12-4; CDR3 protein: CASSFAVGISYEQYF
clone size: many; V gene: TRBV7-2; CDR3 protein: CASSFMAGQGINEQFF